Below, 25 T cell receptor beta chains from the same sample are listed, as sequenced in a study of shared clonotypes between healthy human individuals. TCRdb's copy holds only in-frame clones and misses some; the assay was immunoSEQ multiplex PCR. Of approximately 2.5 million clones detected, roughly 93% appear once; the ten largest clones hold 0.36%. The sample was naive CD4+ T cells from PBMCs. Subset of the sample: CD45RA+ positively selected. All receptors derive from a man aged 18 to 35 in good health. Some clones in this sample may be carry-over from other donors' samples.

CDR3 protein: CASSIEPDRARSVQYF. Written as DNA, the CDR3 is TGTGCCAGTAGTATAGAGCCCGACAGGGCCAGGTCGGTTCAGTACTTC. The gene calls are TRBV19 and TRBJ2-4, with 7 positions matching TRBD1. The CDR3 has 16 amino acids. The ends lost 0 bases at V and 11 bases at J; junction bases unmatched: 13. The germline V gene has CDR1 LNHDA and CDR2 SQIVND (reference sequence).

The chain carries TRBV2 and TRBJ1-5; 9 nucleotides line up with TRBD1. J gave up 7 bases and V 4 bases, and 8 bases lay outside the gene matches. This CDR3 spans 15 amino acids. Per germline, CDR1 SNHLY and CDR2 FYNNEI. The CDR3 bases are TGTGCCAGCAGTGGACCGGGACAGGGAGGCCAGCCCCAGCATTTT. As protein: CASSGPGQGGQPQHF.

The chain carries TRBV9 and TRBJ1-2; tentative D call: TRBD1 (5 bases). The germline V gene encodes CDR1 SGDLS and CDR2 YYNGEE. CDR3 size: 15 residues. V was clipped by 3 bases and J by 7 bases, with 19 bases between them. CDR3 sequence reads: CASSEGSEGLGGYTF. The CDR3 region has the DNA TGTGCCAGCAGCGAGGGTAGCGAGGGACTTGGTGGCTACACCTTC.

This rearrangement joins TRBV5-4 to TRBJ2-2; a weak D match, TRBD1 (5 bases). Between the trimmed V and J ends, which lost 6 bases and 1 base, there was a span of 16 bases. Germline CDR1 reads SGHNT; CDR2 reads YYREEE (reference sequence). CDR3 length: 16 amino acids. CDR3 loop: CASTVKVTENTGELFF. DNA of the CDR3: TGTGCCAGCACCGTAAAAGTGACAGAGAACACCGGGGAGCTGTTTTTT.

This rearrangement joins TRBV29-1 to TRBJ2-7, with D perhaps given as TRBD1 or TRBD2 (6 bases each). Germline V gene lookup returns CDR1 SQVTM and CDR2 ANQGSEA. This CDR3 contains 13 residues. V dropped 1 base and J dropped 6 bases, with 13 bases sitting between them. The CDR3 region is CSVEGYRDSEQYF. CDR3 nucleotide sequence: TGCAGCGTTGAAGGTTACAGGGACTCCGAGCAGTACTTC.

This clone was counted a few times. The gene calls are TRBV6-5 and TRBJ1-1; 8 positions agree with TRBD1. CDR1 is MNHEY, CDR2 SVGAGI, per germline. Trimming cost V 7 bases and J 4 bases; bases outside gene matches: 5. The CDR3 totals 13 residues. In nucleotides, the CDR3 is TGTGCCAGCAACCCACAGGGGGGCACTGAAGCTTTCTTT. This codes for CASNPQGGTEAFF.

The CDR3 region is CASSYSDRRNTEAFF. The CDR3 region has the DNA TGTGCCAGCAGTTACTCGGACAGAAGGAACACTGAAGCTTTCTTT. The chain links TRBV6-5 to TRBJ1-1; tentatively, D is TRBD1 (6 bases). Looked up from germline, CDR1 is MNHEY and CDR2 is SVGAGI. There are 15 residues in the CDR3. Trimming shortened V by 0 bases and J by 1 base, and 9 bases separated the two germline ends.

The chain couples TRBV28 to TRBJ1-4; tentatively, D is TRBD1 (5 bases). CDR3 size: 17 residues. V gave up 2 bases and J gave up 8 bases, with 21 bases separating them. Per germline, CDR1 MDHEN and CDR2 SYDVKM. CDR3 bases: TGTGCCAGCAGTTTAGGGGGTGGGAGGAGGTCACAAGAAAAACTGTTTTTT. It yields the protein CASSLGGGRRSQEKLFF.

The CDR3 coding sequence is TGTGCCAGCTCACCAATCATACTAGCGGCCTCCTACAATGAGCAGTTCTTC. Protein product: CASSPIILAASYNEQFF. V and J are TRBV18 and TRBJ2-1; 8 bases align to TRBD2. Germline loops: CDR1 KGHSH, CDR2 LQKENI. Trimming removed 2 bases from V and 0 bases from J; junction bases left unmatched: 6. This CDR3 comprises 17 residues.

This chain joins TRBV27 and TRBJ2-7; the match to TRBD2 covers 9 bases. The length of the CDR3 is 15 residues. Germline values: CDR1 MNHEY, CDR2 SMNVEV (reference sequence). V gave up 8 bases and J gave up 4 bases; unmatched junction bases: 12. Here the CDR3 reads CASRTGASGEYEQYF. CDR3 DNA sequence: TGTGCCAGCCGGACCGGGGCTAGCGGGGAGTACGAGCAGTACTTC.

The chain couples TRBV11-2 to TRBJ2-7; 12 bases agree with TRBD2. The V gene end was trimmed by 4 bases and the J gene end by 5 bases; junction bases not matched to a gene: 12. The CDR3 contains 17 residues. Germline CDR1 SGHAT, CDR2 FQNNGV. This CDR3 is CASSSQGLAGGPHEQYF. The CDR3 DNA reads as TGTGCCAGCAGCTCCCAGGGGCTAGCGGGAGGGCCCCACGAGCAGTACTTC.

The chain couples TRBV7-3 to TRBJ2-2; D gene ambiguous. The germline gives CDR1 SGHTA, CDR2 FQGTGA. This CDR3 region has 12 residues. The V end lost 4 bases, the J end lost 5 bases, and 5 bases lay between the germline ends. CDR3 in DNA: TGTGCCAGCAGCTCAAAGACCGGGGAGCTGTTTTTT. It is translated as CASSSKTGELFF.

The V gene is TRBV7-2, the J gene TRBJ2-7; 7 bases line up with TRBD1. The V segment lost 4 bases and the J segment 0 bases; nucleotides outside the gene matches: 6. The CDR3 loop spans 15 amino acids. CDR1 and CDR2 from the germline V gene are SGHTA and FQGNSA. The CDR3 bases are TGTGCCAGCAGCTGGGGGACAGTGAGCTCCTACGAGCAGTACTTC. Translating it yields CASSWGTVSSYEQYF. The complete variable domain, with remaining parts taken from reference TRBV7-2 and TRBJ2-7, reads GAGVSQSPSNKVTEKGKDVELRCDPISGHTALYWYRQSLGQGLEFLIYFQGNSAPDKSGLPSDRFSAERTGGSVSTLTIQRTQQEDSAVYLCASSWGTVSSYEQYFGPGTRLTVT.

In nucleotides, the CDR3 is TGTGCCAGCAGTGCCCATAGCGGGAGCTCCTACAATGAGCAGTTCTTC. It is translated as CASSAHSGSSYNEQFF. The chain couples TRBV28 to TRBJ2-1; 9 nucleotides line up with TRBD2. Germline V gives CDR1 MDHEN, CDR2 SYDVKM. CDR3 size: 16 residues. Trimming removed 5 bases from V and 0 bases from J; junction bases left unmatched: 5.

As for this clone: This CDR3 is also generated by other DNA sequences in the sample. The chain links TRBV7-9 to TRBJ2-7; possible D gene TRBD1, 6 bases. The CDR3 covers 15 residues. Looked up from germline, CDR1 is SEHNR and CDR2 is FQNEAQ (reference sequence). Trimming removed 0 bases from V and 3 bases from J, with 12 bases in between. CDR3: CASSLALAGVYEQYF. The CDR3 region has the DNA TGTGCCAGCAGCTTAGCGTTGGCAGGGGTCTACGAGCAGTACTTC. Together with reference TRBV7-9 and TRBJ2-7, the CDR3 gives the full variable domain: DTGVSQNPRHKITKRGQNVTFRCDPISEHNRLYWYRQTLGQGPEFLTYFQNEAQLEKSRLLSDRFSAERPKGSFSTLEIQRTEQGDSAMYLCASSLALAGVYEQYFGPGTRLTVT.

This rearrangement joins TRBV21-1 to TRBJ2-1; the table calls TRBD2, which could not be checked here. TRBV21-1 is a recognized pseudogene. The CDR3 loop spans 17 amino acids. The CDR3 bases are TGTGCCAGGAGACTAGCGCATCCCCCCAGAAATTACAATGAGCAGTTCTTC. Its translation is CARRLAHPPRNYNEQFF.

The rearrangement uses TRBV18 and TRBJ1-1; D gene uncertain. Germline loops: CDR1 KGHSH, CDR2 LQKENI. The length of the CDR3 is 13 residues. Trimming stripped 8 bases from V and 0 bases from J, with 10 bases between. DNA of the CDR3: TGTGCCAGCCGAGCAGGTCTGAACACTGAAGCTTTCTTT. It yields the protein CASRAGLNTEAFF.

This sequence joins TRBV5-1 and TRBJ1-1, with no clear D. The CDR3 loop spans 14 amino acids. From germline, CDR1 is SGHRS and CDR2 YFSETQ. Deletions cut 5 bases from V and 0 bases from J, with 11 bases between. The CDR3 reads CASRDREVNTEAFF. The CDR3, as DNA: TGCGCCAGCAGAGATAGGGAAGTGAACACTGAAGCTTTCTTT.

The V gene is TRBV27, the J gene TRBJ2-5; TRBD1 or TRBD2 may be the D gene (5 bases each). With the DNA end fitting TRBJ2-7 better, the J assignment may be wrong. Germline loops: CDR1 MNHEY, CDR2 SMNVEV (reference sequence). The CDR3 contains 20 residues. CDR3 coding DNA: TGTGCCAGCAGTTTACACAAAACCGGGACCTTTAAACACGGGACCTACGAGCAGTACTTC. Residues: CASSLHKTGTFKHGTYEQYF.

The chain uses TRBV6-1 and TRBJ1-1, with a weak D call TRBD1 (5 bases). The V end was cut by 6 bases, the J end by 2 bases, with 13 bases between. The CDR3 spans 14 residues. CDR1 and CDR2 from the germline V gene are MNHNS and SASEGT. CDR3 sequence reads: CASSGSQGNTEAFF. In DNA, the CDR3 is TGTGCCAGCAGCGGAAGCCAGGGAAACACTGAAGCTTTCTTT.

This chain connects TRBV12-5 to TRBJ1-1; TRBD1 aligns across 9 bases. J lost 5 bases, V lost 8 bases, and 15 bases had no gene match. CDR1 is LGHNT and CDR2 is FRNRAP in the germline V gene. There are 16 residues in the CDR3. CDR3 region: CASLAGTGLGATEAFF. The CDR3 nucleotides read TGTGCTAGTCTCGCAGGGACAGGGTTGGGGGCGACTGAAGCTTTCTTT.

The gene calls are TRBV5-1 and TRBJ2-3; possible D gene TRBD1, 6 bases. CDR1 SGHRS and CDR2 YFSETQ come from the germline V gene. V dropped 2 bases and J dropped 4 bases, with 17 bases sitting between them. This CDR3 has 16 amino acids. The CDR3 loop is CASSLTGHLGADTQYF. The CDR3, as DNA: TGCGCCAGCAGCTTAACGGGACATCTTGGGGCAGATACGCAGTATTTT.

The chain recombines TRBV5-1 with TRBJ2-7; 7 nucleotides match TRBD1. CDR3 length equals 16 residues. V shed 3 bases, J shed 3 bases, and the junction held 12 bases outside the gene matches. Looked up from germline, CDR1 is SGHRS and CDR2 is YFSETQ. The CDR3 nucleotides read TGCGCCAGCAGCTGGCCCAGTAATCCAGGGGGCTACGAGCAGTACTTC. Amino acid sequence: CASSWPSNPGGYEQYF.

This clone was counted a single time. The V and J genes are TRBV18 and TRBJ2-7; no reliable D call. The germline V gene encodes CDR1 KGHSH and CDR2 LQKENI. The length of the CDR3 is 12 residues. Trimming cost V 2 bases and J 5 bases, with 7 bases left between them. Here the CDR3 DNA reads TGTGCCAGCTCACCAGCCCCGGACGAGCAGTACTTC. This codes for CASSPAPDEQYF.

The J gene is TRBJ2-3, the V gene TRBV28; perhaps TRBD2 as D (6 bases). The CDR3 is 18 residues long. Germline lookup yields CDR1 MDHEN and CDR2 SYDVKM. Trimming removed 3 bases from V and 1 base from J, with 20 bases in between. Here the CDR3 DNA reads TGTGCCAGCAGTTTGGGTACTGGCGGGATTAAGGGCACAGATACGCAGTATTTT. Its translation is CASSLGTGGIKGTDTQYF.